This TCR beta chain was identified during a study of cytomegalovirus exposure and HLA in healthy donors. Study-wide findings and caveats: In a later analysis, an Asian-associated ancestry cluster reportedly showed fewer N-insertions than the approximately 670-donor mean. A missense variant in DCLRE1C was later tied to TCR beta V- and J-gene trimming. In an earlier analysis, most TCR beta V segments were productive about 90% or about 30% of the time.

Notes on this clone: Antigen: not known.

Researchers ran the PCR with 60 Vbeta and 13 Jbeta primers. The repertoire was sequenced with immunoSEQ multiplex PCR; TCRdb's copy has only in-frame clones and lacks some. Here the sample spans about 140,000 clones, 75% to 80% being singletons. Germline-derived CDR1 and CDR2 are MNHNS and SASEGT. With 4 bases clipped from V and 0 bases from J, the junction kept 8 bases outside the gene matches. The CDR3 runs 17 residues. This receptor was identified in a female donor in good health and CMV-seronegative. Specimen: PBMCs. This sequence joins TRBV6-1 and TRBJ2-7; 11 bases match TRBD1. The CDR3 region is CASSGWTGGAGSYEQYF. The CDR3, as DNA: TGTGCCAGCAGTGGATGGACAGGGGGCGCAGGCTCCTACGAGCAGTACTTC.